This T cell receptor beta chain was captured by sequencing in a study of neurological immune-mediated disorders. This sample's time point: technical triplicate 3. About a million sorted CD4+ or CD8+ T cells made each library. This clonotype was seen ten or more times. No antigen is known for it. Study-level points and caveats: HTLV-1-associated myelopathy led in TCR clonal expansion, while multiple sclerosis ranked lowest, below healthy controls. None of the CDR3 amino acid sequences of expanded clones were shared across subjects, and this suggested private repertoires in all groups.

The cDNA was synthesized by 5'RACE incorporating 10-nucleotide random UMIs. TCRdb ran MiXCR on the 5' RACE reads and lists one entry per CDR3 protein. This table holds over 25,000 distinct CDR3 sequences, about 16% found once. Sequencing was carried out using CD4+ T cells from blood. The clonotype comes from a female donor with HTLV-1-associated myelopathy (HAM/TSP).

Here the CDR3 DNA reads TGCGCCAGCAGCGGCCGACTAGCGGGGGACAGCACAGATACGCAGTATTTT. Its protein product is CASSGRLAGDSTDTQYF. The V gene is TRBV4-3, the J gene TRBJ2-3; 12 positions agree with TRBD2. Losses at the gene ends were 5 bases for V and 0 bases for J; bases not matched to a gene: 6. Looked up from germline, CDR1 is LGHNA and CDR2 is YSLEER. The CDR3 loop spans 17 amino acids.